These 16 T cell receptor beta chains originate from one sample sequenced in a study of CD8+CD57+ T cells in acquired aplastic anemia. TCR beta VDJ and CDR3 profiling used genomic DNA as template. TCRdb passed the reads through MiXCR, listing each CDR3 protein once. The table shows more than 250,000 distinct CDR3 sequences, with less than 85% occurring only once. It was patients with CD8+CD57+ cell expansion by flow cytometry who were chosen for sequencing. The sequenced material came from sorted CD4+, CD8+, or CD8+CD57+ T cells (not recorded which) from PBMCs. The source of these receptors is a human donor with aplastic anemia.

The chain joins TRBV9 to TRBJ1-1; no reliable D call. Per the germline V gene, CDR1 is SGDLS and CDR2 is YYNGEE. The CDR3 has 15 residues. With 4 bases removed from V and 11 bases from J, the gap between germline ends came to 24 bases. The CDR3 DNA follows: TGTGCCAGCAGCTTAGGGTCGAATACGCAGTCTGTTGCTTTCTTT. This encodes CASSLGSNTQSVAFF.

V gene TRBV7-2 combines with J gene TRBJ1-1; no clear D. V lost 6 bases and J lost 13, with 27 bases in between. CDR3 length equals 15 residues. Germline V gives CDR1 SGHTA, CDR2 FQGNSA. CDR3 nucleotides: TGTGCCAGCAGTTCGGGAACCAACGAGCAGTATGACGGTTTCTTT. Its translation: CASSSGTNEQYDGFF.

At least ten counts were recorded for this clonotype. V is TRBV2 and J is TRBJ2-1, with D tentatively TRBD2 (6 bases). The CDR3 contains 13 residues. Germline V gene data show CDR1 as SNHLY and CDR2 as FYNNEI. V was cut by 2 bases and J by 4 bases, with 6 bases left in between. The CDR3 reads CASSELAYNEQFF. The CDR3 DNA reads TGTGCCAGCAGTGAACTAGCGTACAATGAGCAGTTCTTC.

The CDR3: CSARAWWTPMSNEQFF. As DNA, the CDR3 is TGCAGTGCTAGAGCATGGTGGACACCAATGTCGAATGAGCAGTTCTTC. The chain links TRBV20-1 to TRBJ2-1; D perhaps matches TRBD1 (5 bases). V was pared by 1 base and J by 7 bases, with 20 bases between. Germline values: CDR1 DFQATT, CDR2 SNEGSKA (reference sequence). CDR3 length: 16 amino acids.

Worth noting for this clonotype: No conserved phenylalanine or tryptophan is present at the end of the CDR3, so a read error is the likely explanation. The limits of the CDR3 on the DNA are not certain, so only TCRdb's listed CDR3 is given. The gene calls are TRBV9 and TRBJ2-3; the table's D call TRBD2 went unverified against the DNA. The CDR3 sequence runs 13 residues, both termini included. CDR1 and CDR2 from the germline V gene are SGDLS and YYNGEE. The chain's CDR3 is CASGDGLADSTDI.

On this clonotype itself: It is likely a read error, because the conserved phenylalanine at the end of the CDR3 is missing. No DNA is shown, since the ends of the CDR3 on it are uncertain; the CDR3 is the one TCRdb lists. The chain is built from TRBV7-2 and TRBJ2-3; the table's TRBD1 call for D was not verified on the DNA. The CDR3 is 13 residues long, counting both termini. Germline V lookup: CDR1 SGHTA, CDR2 FQGNSA. The CDR3 is CASSLSNLGQQET.

Regarding this clonotype: It is likely a read error, because the conserved phenylalanine at the end of the CDR3 is missing. The limits of the CDR3 on the DNA are not certain, so only TCRdb's listed CDR3 is given. The chain carries TRBV15 and TRBJ2-3. The CDR3 has 12 amino acids, counting both end residues. From germline, CDR1 is LNHNV and CDR2 YYDKDF (reference sequence). The CDR3 sequence: CATSRGSDTQSL.

For this clonotype: At one end the junction does not follow the germline gene, possibly because of a read error. The chain joins TRBV19 to TRBJ2-1; unclear D gene. Looked up from germline, CDR1 is LNHDA and CDR2 is SQIVND (reference sequence). The CDR3 is 15 residues long. CDR3 coding DNA: TGTGCCAGTAGCCGTACCGGCGGAGCGTACAATGCGCAGTTCTTC. Translated, it gives CASSRTGGAYNAQFF.

This clonotype was detected only once. The rearrangement links TRBV7-8 to TRBJ1-1; TRBD1 might be the D (5 bases). This CDR3 contains 15 residues. V shed 0 bases and J shed 14 bases, with 22 bases lying between them. Germline V gene data show CDR1 as SGHVS and CDR2 as FQNEAQ. CDR3 DNA: TGTGCCAGCAGCTTAGCGATCGCAGGGCGAAATTCACCCTTCTTT. Its protein is CASSLAIAGRNSPFF.

This clonotype has more than one count but fewer than ten. One junction end disagrees with the germline gene, perhaps due to a read error. The chain combines TRBV2 with TRBJ2-3, with TRBD2 matching 9 bases. Germline values: CDR1 SNHLY, CDR2 FYNNEI. The CDR3 is made up of 14 amino acids. CDR3: CASSGAGGADTEAF. DNA for the CDR3: TGTGCCAGCAGCGGGGCGGGAGGGGCCGATACTGAGGCTTTT. Combining the CDR3 with reference TRBV2 and TRBJ2-3 gives the whole variable domain EPEVTQTPSHQVTQMGQEVILRCVPISNHLYFYWYRQILGQKVEFLVSFYNNEISEKSEIFDDQFSVERPDGSNFTLKIRSTKLEDSAMYFCASSGAGGADTEAFGPGTRLTVL.

The chain uses TRBV7-8 and TRBJ1-2; TRBD1 matches 9 bases. The CDR3 loop spans 16 amino acids. Trimming at V came to 8 bases and at J to 5 bases, leaving 15 bases not matched to a gene. CDR1 and CDR2 (germline): SGHVS, FQNEAQ. The CDR3 DNA is TGTGCCAGCTCAACACGGGACAGGGCCTTTGAATATGGCTACACCTTC. The encoded protein is CASSTRDRAFEYGYTF.

The table lists this clonotype with a count of one. Sequence at one end of the junction differs from germline and may be a read error. V gene TRBV15 combines with J gene TRBJ2-1; D might be TRBD2 (7 bases). The CDR3 runs to 15 residues. Looked up from germline, CDR1 is LNHNV and CDR2 is YYDKDF (reference sequence). The CDR3 coding sequence is TGTGCCAGCAGCTGCAATAGGGAGGGGGAGAATGAGCAGTTCTTC. This sequence encodes CASSCNREGENEQFF.

This clonotype was counted between two and nine times. The chain employs TRBV2 and TRBJ2-2; TRBD1 might be the D (5 bases). V shed 0 bases and J shed 6 bases, with 5 bases lying between them. The CDR3 is made up of 13 amino acids. Germline CDR1 is SNHLY and CDR2 is FYNNEI. This chain's CDR3 is CASSEAGAGELFF. DNA of the CDR3: TGTGCCAGCAGTGAAGCAGGGGCCGGGGAGCTGTTTTTT. The full variable domain, in which reference TRBV2 and TRBJ2-2 provide the parts outside the CDR3, is EPEVTQTPSHQVTQMGQEVILRCVPISNHLYFYWYRQILGQKVEFLVSFYNNEISEKSEIFDDQFSVERPDGSNFTLKIRSTKLEDSAMYFCASSEAGAGELFFGEGSRLTVL.

This sequence joins TRBV11-3 and TRBJ1-1; D call uncertain. From germline, CDR1 is SGHNT and CDR2 YENEEA. V was shortened by 9 bases and J by 4 bases, with 21 bases between the two germline ends. The length of the CDR3 is 15 residues. In DNA, the CDR3 is TGTGCCAGTAGTAAAGCAGGACGGGGTTTCACTGAAGCTTTCTTT. Its protein is CASSKAGRGFTEAFF.

The chain employs TRBV19 and TRBJ2-7; 7 positions agree with TRBD2. Germline CDR1 and CDR2: LNHDA and SQIVND (reference sequence). This CDR3 has 16 residues. The CDR3 DNA is TGTGCCAGTAGTATAGCTAGCGGAGCCTACAATGAGGAGCACTTCGTC. It is translated as CASSIASGAYNEEHFV.

Ten or more counts support this clonotype. This sequence may be a read error, since a much larger clone differs from it by one base. V usage is TRBV7-9 and J usage is TRBJ2-3; 9 positions match TRBD2. In germline, CDR1 is SEHNR, CDR2 FQNEAQ (reference sequence). The CDR3 runs 14 residues. The CDR3 region is CASSFEGSGGSDEF. The CDR3 DNA is TGTGCCAGCAGCTTTGAAGGAAGCGGGGGGAGCGATGAGTTT.